The entry below gives a single T cell receptor (beta chain) sequence along with its context. This sample's time point: cycle 4 day 1 (C4D1), after five to seven weeks of nivolumab. Every one of the patients relapsed after autologous stem cell transplantation (brentuximab vedotin exposure was variable). Researchers used magnetic negative selection to pull out pure CD4+ T cells from thawed PBMCs. The assay was immunoSEQ multiplex PCR, and TCRdb's table has in-frame clones only and misses some. The table has just under 20,000 clones, approximately 87% seen once. This specimen comes from a study of PD-1 blockade in classical Hodgkin lymphoma. The CDR3 extends over 14 amino acids. V was clipped by 6 bases and J by 4 bases, with 15 bases between them. Germline V gene lookup returns CDR1 MNHNY and CDR2 SVGAGI (reference sequence).

The chain recombines TRBV6-6 with TRBJ2-5; D possibly matches TRBD1 or TRBD2 (5 bases each). The sequences come from CD4+ T cells from blood, collected before the fourth cycle of nivolumab. This receptor was identified in a human donor with classical Hodgkin lymphoma. CDR3 nucleotide sequence: TGTGCCAGCAGAGGGGCAAACGGGGCAGAGACCCAGTACTTC. Its protein product is CASRGANGAETQYF.